Below are 9 T cell receptor beta chains sequenced from a single sample in a study of T cells in Graves' hyperthyroidism and ophthalmopathy (dated by TCRdb to the late 2010s). The library was produced with multiplex PCR. TCRdb lists the instrument as Illumina HiSeq 2000. The TCR beta CDR3 regions were amplified from the RNA transcripts. For the first round of RT-PCR on the TCR CDR3, the HTBI primer set was used together with the Qiagen OneStep RT-PCR kit. The public reads were run again by TCRdb, first through fastp at Q25 and then through MiXCR, and only productive beta chains were kept. Rows are combined by CDR3 protein, so each entry shows the most common genes and DNA. This sample gives 250,000 to 300,000 distinct CDR3 sequences in total; around 15% of them show up just once. The top ten hold over 25% of the sample. The sequenced sample consisted of blood. The source is a woman between 50 and 59 years old with Graves' hyperthyroidism that later progressed to Graves' ophthalmopathy.

This clonotype was seen many times. The rearrangement joins TRBV29-1 to TRBJ2-1; 8 nucleotides line up with TRBD2. Germline V gene data show CDR1 as SQVTM and CDR2 as ANQGSEA. The CDR3 is made up of 14 amino acids. V shed 7 bases and J 2 bases; nucleotides not matched to a gene: 7. The CDR3 sequence is CSADHSGTYNEQFF. CDR3 bases: TGCAGCGCTGACCATAGCGGGACCTACAATGAGCAGTTCTTC.

This clonotype has just a few counts. V gene TRBV4-2 combines with J gene TRBJ1-1, with TRBD1 as a possible D gene (5 bases). V was clipped by 0 bases and J by 0 bases, with 11 bases between them. CDR1 is LGHNA and CDR2 is YNFKEQ in the germline V gene. The CDR3 is 16 residues long. The CDR3 DNA reads TGTGCCAGCAGCCAAGACCCGGGACGAGTGAACACTGAAGCTTTCTTT. Its translation is CASSQDPGRVNTEAFF.

This clonotype has more than one count but fewer than ten. V gene TRBV10-3 combines with J gene TRBJ2-2; TRBD2 might be the D (5 bases). There are 16 residues in the CDR3. V was cut by 4 bases and J by 4 bases, with 16 bases left in between. Germline V gene lookup returns CDR1 ENHRY and CDR2 SYGVKD. The CDR3 DNA follows: TGTGCCATCAGTGGAATATGGGGAGTCGGCACCGGGGAGCTGTTTTTT. It is translated as CAISGIWGVGTGELFF.

On this clonotype: Because the CDR3's place on the DNA is in doubt, the DNA is left out and the CDR3 is given as listed by TCRdb. V gene TRBV5-1 combines with J gene TRBJ2-7; the table's D call, TRBD2, has no DNA check behind it. The length of the CDR3 is 22 amino acids, counting both ends. The germline V gene encodes CDR1 SGHRS and CDR2 YFSETQ. CDR3 sequence reads: CASSFYICSASDGARASYEQYF.

V and J are TRBV7-3 and TRBJ2-6; D unresolved. There are 14 residues in the CDR3. The V end lost 4 bases, the J end lost 0 bases, and 4 bases lay between the germline ends. Germline V gives CDR1 SGHTA, CDR2 FQGTGA. CDR3 sequence reads: CASSSRSGANVLTF. The CDR3 nucleotides are TGTGCCAGCAGCTCACGCTCTGGGGCCAACGTCCTGACTTTC.

This clonotype was observed many times. The rearrangement joins TRBV11-2 to TRBJ2-7, with 9 bases identical to TRBD1. This CDR3 spans 16 amino acids. With V trimmed by 1 base and J by 2 bases, 6 bases remained unmatched. Germline CDR1 reads SGHAT; CDR2 reads FQNNGV. The CDR3 reads CASSLVAQGAPYEQYF. The CDR3, as DNA: TGTGCCAGCAGCTTAGTGGCACAGGGGGCCCCCTACGAGCAGTACTTC.

This clonotype was counted at least ten times. The chain couples TRBV20-1 to TRBJ2-1; weak D call: TRBD2 (6 bases). This CDR3 has 16 amino acids. V dropped 1 base and J dropped 1 base, with 14 bases sitting between them. Germline CDR1 and CDR2: DFQATT and SNEGSKA (reference sequence). The CDR3 region has the DNA TGCAGTGCTAGAGTGGGTACCGGGACTTCCTACAATGAGCAGTTCTTC. This gives the protein CSARVGTGTSYNEQFF.

The sample holds many counts of this clonotype. The chain has TRBV18 and TRBJ2-7, with 7 bases identical to TRBD2. V lost 0 bases and J lost 3; bases outside the gene matches: 8. Germline V CDR1 and CDR2: KGHSH, LQKENI. The length of the CDR3 is 16 residues. The CDR3 reads CASSPPGRGEGYEQYF. The DNA for the CDR3 is TGTGCCAGCTCACCACCGGGAAGAGGGGAGGGCTACGAGCAGTACTTC.

V and J are TRBV3-1 and TRBJ1-2; D is perhaps TRBD1 (5 bases). Germline CDR1 LGHDT, CDR2 YNNKEL (reference sequence). CDR3 length: 11 residues. Trimming took 4 bases from V and 7 from J, leaving 7 bases between them. The CDR3 DNA is TGTGCCAGCAGCCGCGGGGGTGGCTACACCTTC. Translating gives CASSRGGGYTF.